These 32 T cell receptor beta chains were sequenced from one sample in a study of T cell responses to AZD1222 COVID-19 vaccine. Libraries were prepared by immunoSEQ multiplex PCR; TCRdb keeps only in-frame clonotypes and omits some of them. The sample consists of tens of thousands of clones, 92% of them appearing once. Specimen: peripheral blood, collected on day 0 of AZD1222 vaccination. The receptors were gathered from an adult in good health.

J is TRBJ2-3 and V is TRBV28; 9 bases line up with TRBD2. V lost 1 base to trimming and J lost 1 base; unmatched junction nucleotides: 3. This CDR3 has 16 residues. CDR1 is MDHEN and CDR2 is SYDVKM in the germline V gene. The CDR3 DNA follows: TGTGCCAGCAGTTTATTCGCTAGCGGGGGCACAGATACGCAGTATTTT. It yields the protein CASSLFASGGTDTQYF. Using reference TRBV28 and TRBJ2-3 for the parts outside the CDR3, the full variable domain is DVKVTQSSRYLVKRTGEKVFLECVQDMDHENMFWYRQDPGLGLRLIYFSYDVKMKEKGDIPEGYSVSREKKERFSLILESASTNQTSMYLCASSLFASGGTDTQYFGPGTRLTVL.

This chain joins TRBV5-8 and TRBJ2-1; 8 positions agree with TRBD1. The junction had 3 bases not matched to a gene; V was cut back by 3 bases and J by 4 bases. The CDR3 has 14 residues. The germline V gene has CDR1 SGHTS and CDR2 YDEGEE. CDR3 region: CASSSRDRYNEQFF. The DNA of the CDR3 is TGTGCCAGCAGCTCCAGGGACAGGTACAATGAGCAGTTCTTC.

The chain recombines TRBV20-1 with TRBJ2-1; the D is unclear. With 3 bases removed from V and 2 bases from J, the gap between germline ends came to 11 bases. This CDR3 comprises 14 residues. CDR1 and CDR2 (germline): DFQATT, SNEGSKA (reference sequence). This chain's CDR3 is CSASRTMPYNEQFF. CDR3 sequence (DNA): TGCAGTGCTAGTCGGACGATGCCCTACAATGAGCAGTTCTTC.

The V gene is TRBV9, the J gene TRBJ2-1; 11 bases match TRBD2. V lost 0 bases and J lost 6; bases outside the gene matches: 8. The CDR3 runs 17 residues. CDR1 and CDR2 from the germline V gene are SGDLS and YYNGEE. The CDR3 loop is CASSVALLAGVGNEQFF. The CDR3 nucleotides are TGTGCCAGCAGCGTAGCATTACTAGCGGGAGTGGGCAATGAGCAGTTCTTC.

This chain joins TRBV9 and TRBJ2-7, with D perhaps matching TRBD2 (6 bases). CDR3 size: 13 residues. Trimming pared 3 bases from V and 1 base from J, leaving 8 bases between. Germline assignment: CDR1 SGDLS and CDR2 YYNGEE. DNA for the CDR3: TGTGCCAGCAGCGGCGGGGTGTCCTACGAGCAGTACTTC. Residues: CASSGGVSYEQYF.

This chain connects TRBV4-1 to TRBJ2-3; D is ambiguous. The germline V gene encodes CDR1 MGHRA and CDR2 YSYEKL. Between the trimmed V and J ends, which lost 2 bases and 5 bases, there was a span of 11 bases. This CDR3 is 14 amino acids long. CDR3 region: CASSQPRSGDTQYF. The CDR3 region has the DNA TGCGCCAGCAGCCAACCCCGATCGGGAGATACGCAGTATTTT.

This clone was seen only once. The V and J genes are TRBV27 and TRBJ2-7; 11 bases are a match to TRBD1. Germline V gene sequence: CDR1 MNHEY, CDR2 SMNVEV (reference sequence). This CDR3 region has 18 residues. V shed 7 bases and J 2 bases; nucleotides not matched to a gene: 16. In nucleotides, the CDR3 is TGTGCCAGCACCTCTGGGGACAGGGGGAGTACGTCCCCCTACGAGCAGTACTTC. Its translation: CASTSGDRGSTSPYEQYF.

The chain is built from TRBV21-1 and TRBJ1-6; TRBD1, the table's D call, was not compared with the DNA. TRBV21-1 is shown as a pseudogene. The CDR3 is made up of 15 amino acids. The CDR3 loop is CASSKHGTQNSPLHF. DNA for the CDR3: TGTGCCAGCAGCAAACACGGGACACAAAATTCACCCCTCCACTTT.

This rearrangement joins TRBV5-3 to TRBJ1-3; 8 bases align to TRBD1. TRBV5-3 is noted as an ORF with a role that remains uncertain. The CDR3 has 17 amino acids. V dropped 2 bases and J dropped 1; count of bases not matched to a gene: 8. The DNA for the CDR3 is TGTGCCAGAAGCTTTACCGGGACAGGCTGTTCTGGAAACACCATATATTTT. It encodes CARSFTGTGCSGNTIYF.

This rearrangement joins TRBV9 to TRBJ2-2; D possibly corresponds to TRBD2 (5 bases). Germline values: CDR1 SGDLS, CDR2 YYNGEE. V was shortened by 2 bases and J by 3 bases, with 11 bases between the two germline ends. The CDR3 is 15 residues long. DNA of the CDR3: TGTGCCAGCAGCGTGATCGGACTGGACACCGGGGAGCTGTTTTTT. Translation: CASSVIGLDTGELFF.

CDR3 coding DNA: TGTGCCAGCAGTCCTGCTGGGGCGGGTTCACCCCTCCACTTT. Translating gives CASSPAGAGSPLHF. V and J are TRBV2 and TRBJ1-6, with TRBD1 as a possible D gene (5 bases). Per germline, CDR1 SNHLY and CDR2 FYNNEI. The CDR3 is 14 residues long. The V and J ends lost 5 bases and 9 bases respectively, with 14 bases between them.

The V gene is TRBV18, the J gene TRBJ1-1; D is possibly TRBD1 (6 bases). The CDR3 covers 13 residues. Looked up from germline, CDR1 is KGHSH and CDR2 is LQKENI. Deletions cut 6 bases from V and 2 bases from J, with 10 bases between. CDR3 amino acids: CASSEGVNTEAFF. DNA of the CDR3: TGTGCCAGCTCCGAGGGGGTTAACACTGAAGCTTTCTTT.

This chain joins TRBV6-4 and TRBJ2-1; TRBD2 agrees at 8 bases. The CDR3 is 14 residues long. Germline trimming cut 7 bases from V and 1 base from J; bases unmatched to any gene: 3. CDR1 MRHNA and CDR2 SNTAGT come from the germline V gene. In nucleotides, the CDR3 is TGTGCCAGCATCCGGGGGGGGTCCTACAATGAGCAGTTCTTC. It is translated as CASIRGGSYNEQFF.

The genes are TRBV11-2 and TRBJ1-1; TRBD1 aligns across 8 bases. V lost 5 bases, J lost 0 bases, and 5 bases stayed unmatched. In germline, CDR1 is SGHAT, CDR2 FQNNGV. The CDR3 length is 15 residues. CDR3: CASSAGQVLNTEAFF. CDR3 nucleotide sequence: TGTGCCAGCAGCGCGGGACAGGTGTTGAACACTGAAGCTTTCTTT.

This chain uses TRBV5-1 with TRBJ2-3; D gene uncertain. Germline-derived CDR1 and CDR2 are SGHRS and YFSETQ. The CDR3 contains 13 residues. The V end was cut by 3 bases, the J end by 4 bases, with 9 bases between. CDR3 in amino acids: CASSYIPADTQYF. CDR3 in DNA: TGCGCCAGCAGCTATATCCCGGCAGATACGCAGTATTTT.

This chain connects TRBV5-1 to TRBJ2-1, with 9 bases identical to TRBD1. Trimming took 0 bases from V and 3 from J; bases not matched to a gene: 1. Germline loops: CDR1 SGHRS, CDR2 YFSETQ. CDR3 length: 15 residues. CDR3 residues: CASSLGDRDYNEQFF. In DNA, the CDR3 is TGCGCCAGCAGCTTGGGGGACAGGGACTACAATGAGCAGTTCTTC.

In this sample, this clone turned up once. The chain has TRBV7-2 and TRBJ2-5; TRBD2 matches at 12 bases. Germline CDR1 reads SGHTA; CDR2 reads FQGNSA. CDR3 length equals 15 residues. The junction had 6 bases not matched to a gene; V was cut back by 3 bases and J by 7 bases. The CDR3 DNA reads TGTGCCAGCAGCTTTCTAGCGGGAGGGTCGGGGACCCAGTACTTC. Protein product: CASSFLAGGSGTQYF. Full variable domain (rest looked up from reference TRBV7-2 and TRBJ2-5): GAGVSQSPSNKVTEKGKDVELRCDPISGHTALYWYRQSLGQGLEFLIYFQGNSAPDKSGLPSDRFSAERTGGSVSTLTIQRTQQEDSAVYLCASSFLAGGSGTQYFGPGTRLLVL.

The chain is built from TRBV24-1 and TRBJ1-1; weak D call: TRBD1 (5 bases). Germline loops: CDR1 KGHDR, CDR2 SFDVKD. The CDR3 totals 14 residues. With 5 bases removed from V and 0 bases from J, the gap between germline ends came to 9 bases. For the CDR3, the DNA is TGTGCCACCAGTGGGGGCCGGATGAACACTGAAGCTTTCTTT. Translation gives CATSGGRMNTEAFF.

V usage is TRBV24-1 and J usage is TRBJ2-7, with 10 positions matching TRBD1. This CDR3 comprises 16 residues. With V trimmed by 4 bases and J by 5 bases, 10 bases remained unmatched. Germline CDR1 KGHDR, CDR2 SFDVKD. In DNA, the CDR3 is TGTGCCACCAGTGACCCAGGACAGGGGGATGTCAACGAGCAGTACTTC. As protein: CATSDPGQGDVNEQYF.

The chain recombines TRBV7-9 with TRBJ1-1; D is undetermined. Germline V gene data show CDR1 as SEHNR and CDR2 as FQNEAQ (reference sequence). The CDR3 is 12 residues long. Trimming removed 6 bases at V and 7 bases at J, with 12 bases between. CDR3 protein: CASSNGKLEAFF. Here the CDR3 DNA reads TGTGCCAGCAGTAACGGGAAGCTTGAAGCTTTCTTT.

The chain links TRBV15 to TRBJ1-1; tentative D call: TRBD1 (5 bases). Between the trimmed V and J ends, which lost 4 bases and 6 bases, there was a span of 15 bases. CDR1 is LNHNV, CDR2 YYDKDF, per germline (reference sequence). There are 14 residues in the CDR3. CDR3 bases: TGTGCCACCAGCATGGCAGGGAGGTTCGCTGAAGCTTTCTTT. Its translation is CATSMAGRFAEAFF.

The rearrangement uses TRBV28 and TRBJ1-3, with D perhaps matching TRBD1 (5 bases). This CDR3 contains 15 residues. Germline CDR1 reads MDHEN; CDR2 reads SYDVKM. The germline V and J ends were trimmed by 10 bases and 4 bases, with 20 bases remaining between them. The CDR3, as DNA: TGTGCCACTTCGCTCTTGGGGGGTCCCGGAAACACCATATATTTT. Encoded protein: CATSLLGGPGNTIYF.

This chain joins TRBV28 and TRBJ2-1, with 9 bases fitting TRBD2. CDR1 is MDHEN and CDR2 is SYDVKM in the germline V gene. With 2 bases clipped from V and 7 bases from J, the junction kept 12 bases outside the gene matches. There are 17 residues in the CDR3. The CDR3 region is CASSLGVAGVSRNEQFF. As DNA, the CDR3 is TGTGCCAGCAGTTTAGGGGTAGCGGGAGTCAGCCGGAATGAGCAGTTCTTC.

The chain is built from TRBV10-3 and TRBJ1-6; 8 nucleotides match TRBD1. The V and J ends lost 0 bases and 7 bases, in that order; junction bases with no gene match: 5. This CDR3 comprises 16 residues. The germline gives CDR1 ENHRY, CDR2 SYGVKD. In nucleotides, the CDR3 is TGTGCCATCAGTGAGTCGTCGACAGGGGTCAATTCACCCCTCCACTTT. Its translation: CAISESSTGVNSPLHF.

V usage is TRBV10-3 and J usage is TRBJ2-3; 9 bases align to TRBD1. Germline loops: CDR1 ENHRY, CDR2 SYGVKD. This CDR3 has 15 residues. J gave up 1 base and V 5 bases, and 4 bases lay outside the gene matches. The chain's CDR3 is CAISLQGAGTDTQYF. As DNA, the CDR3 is TGTGCCATCAGTCTACAGGGGGCGGGCACAGATACGCAGTATTTT.

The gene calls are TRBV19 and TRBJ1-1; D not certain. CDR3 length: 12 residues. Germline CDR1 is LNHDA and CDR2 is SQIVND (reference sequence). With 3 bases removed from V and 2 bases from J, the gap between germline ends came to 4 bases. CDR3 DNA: TGTGCCAGTAGTATGAGAAACACTGAAGCTTTCTTT. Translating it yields CASSMRNTEAFF.

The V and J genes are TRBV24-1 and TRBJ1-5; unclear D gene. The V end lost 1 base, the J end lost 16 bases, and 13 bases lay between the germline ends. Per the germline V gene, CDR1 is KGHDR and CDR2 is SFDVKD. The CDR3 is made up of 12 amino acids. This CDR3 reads CATSDLGGRFHF. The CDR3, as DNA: TGTGCCACCAGTGATTTAGGCGGAAGGTTTCATTTT.

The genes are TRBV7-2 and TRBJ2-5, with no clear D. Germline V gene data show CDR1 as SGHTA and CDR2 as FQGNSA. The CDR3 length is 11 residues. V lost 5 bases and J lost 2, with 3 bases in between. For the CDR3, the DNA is TGTGCCAGCAGCCGACAAGAGACCCAGTACTTC. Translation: CASSRQETQYF.

Here the CDR3 reads CASRAQGTGTEAFF. DNA of the CDR3: TGTGCCAGCAGGGCACAGGGAACCGGCACTGAAGCTTTCTTT. The chain uses TRBV6-5 and TRBJ1-1, with D perhaps TRBD1 (6 bases). Trimming took 6 bases from V and 4 from J, leaving 15 bases between them. The CDR3 has 14 amino acids. Germline CDR1 is MNHEY and CDR2 is SVGAGI.

CDR3 coding DNA: TGTGCCAGCAGCTTTGGGGGAGGTGAGACCCAGTACTTC. Encoded protein: CASSFGGGETQYF. The chain uses TRBV7-9 and TRBJ2-5; maybe TRBD2 (6 bases). The V end lost 3 bases, the J end lost 5 bases, and 10 bases lay between the germline ends. Germline lookup yields CDR1 SEHNR and CDR2 FQNEAQ (reference sequence). The length of the CDR3 is 13 residues.

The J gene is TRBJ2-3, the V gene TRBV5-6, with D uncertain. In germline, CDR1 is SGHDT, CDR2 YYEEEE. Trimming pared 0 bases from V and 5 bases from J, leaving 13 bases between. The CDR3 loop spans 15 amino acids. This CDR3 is CASSLAGLQVDTQYF. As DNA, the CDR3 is TGTGCCAGCAGCTTGGCCGGCTTACAAGTAGATACGCAGTATTTT.

The CDR3 DNA follows: TGCGCCAGCAGCCCCTTTGGCGAAAGCACAGATACGCAGTATTTT. Amino acids: CASSPFGESTDTQYF. J is TRBJ2-3 and V is TRBV5-1; D is unclear. The CDR3 has 15 amino acids. Germline V gene data show CDR1 as SGHRS and CDR2 as YFSETQ. V lost 4 bases and J lost 0, with 12 bases in between.